The T cell receptor (beta chain) described here comes from a study of cytomegalovirus exposure and HLA in healthy donors. Germline CDR1 SGDLS, CDR2 YYNGEE. The CDR3 is 17 residues long. With V trimmed by 0 bases and J by 2 bases, 6 bases remained unmatched. 60 Vbeta and 13 Jbeta primers were used in PCR. Libraries were prepared by immunoSEQ multiplex PCR; TCRdb keeps only in-frame clonotypes and omits some of them. The top ten hold 2.9% of the sample, which has more than 60,000 clones, 79% seen once. Source material: PBMCs. V usage is TRBV9 and J usage is TRBJ2-3; 10 bases are shared with TRBD2. This TCR came from a woman aged 25 to 39 in good health and CMV-seronegative. CDR3 residues: CASSVGSSGGLTDTQYF. CDR3 DNA sequence: TGTGCCAGCAGCGTAGGGTCTAGCGGGGGCCTCACAGATACGCAGTATTTT.